Listed below are T cell receptor beta chains from one sample, sequenced in a study of shared clonotypes between healthy human individuals. Libraries were prepared by immunoSEQ multiplex PCR; TCRdb keeps only in-frame clonotypes and omits some of them. The sample lists about 230,000 clones, approximately 70% occurring once. Sequencing was performed on memory CD4+ T cells sorted from blood. These receptors originate from a man in his thirties or forties in good health. The CDR3 runs from the conserved cysteine through the conserved F or W. The order of the fields is D gene, J gene, V gene, clone size, CDR3 protein, CDR3 DNA. The D gene is left open where the match is weak. Clone size appears in some rows only: once, few, many, or a class for an expanded clone.

D: TRBD1
J: TRBJ2-3
V: TRBV5-1
size: few
CDR3: CASSRTGAGTDTQYF
DNA: TGCGCCAGCAGCCGGACAGGGGCCGGGACAGATACGCAGTATTTT

D: TRBD2
J: TRBJ2-1
V: TRBV9
size: .
CDR3: CASSVGRGSYNEQFF
DNA: TGTGCCAGCAGTGTAGGGAGGGGATCCTACAATGAGCAGTTCTTC

D: .
J: TRBJ1-5
V: TRBV12-1
size: .
CDR3: CASSLTWNQPQHF
DNA: TGTGCCAGCAGTCTTACATGGAATCAGCCCCAGCATTTT

D: .
J: TRBJ1-2
V: TRBV18
size: .
CDR3: CASSLGREGAVGYTF
DNA: TGTGCCAGCTCACTGGGAAGAGAAGGGGCTGTGGGCTACACCTTC

D: .
J: TRBJ2-7
V: TRBV18
size: once
CDR3: CASSPVSRGSVAYEQYF
DNA: TGTGCCAGCTCACCGGTCAGTAGGGGATCTGTGGCCTACGAGCAGTACTTC

D: TRBD2
J: TRBJ2-1
V: TRBV5-1
size: .
CDR3: CASSLAGMGGPYNEQFF
DNA: TGCGCCAGCAGCTTGGCCGGTATGGGAGGGCCCTACAATGAGCAGTTCTTC

D: .
J: TRBJ1-5
V: TRBV30
size: .
CDR3: CAWSGPGQPQHF
DNA: TGTGCCTGGTCAGGCCCCGGGCAGCCCCAGCATTTT

D: .
J: TRBJ1-1
V: TRBV28
size: .
CDR3: CASRYRSMNTEAFF
DNA: TGTGCCAGCAGGTACAGGAGCATGAACACTGAAGCTTTCTTT

D: TRBD1
J: TRBJ1-1
V: TRBV27
size: few
CDR3: CASSSTRGTPFMNTEAFF
DNA: TGTGCCAGCAGTTCAACCAGGGGGACGCCGTTCATGAACACTGAAGCTTTCTTT

D: TRBD1
J: TRBJ1-2
V: TRBV15
size: .
CDR3: CATSGSVRDRDGYTF
DNA: TGTGCCACCAGCGGTTCCGTCCGGGACAGGGATGGCTACACCTTC

D: TRBD1
J: TRBJ2-7
V: TRBV28
size: .
CDR3: CASSPFPGQGYEQYF
DNA: TGTGCCAGCAGCCCGTTCCCGGGACAGGGCTACGAGCAGTACTTC

D: .
J: TRBJ2-7
V: TRBV20-1
size: .
CDR3: CSAREYYEQYF
DNA: TGCAGTGCTAGAGAGTACTACGAGCAGTACTTC

D: .
J: TRBJ2-6
V: TRBV4-2
size: .
CDR3: CASSRTLATGANVLTF
DNA: TGTGCCAGCAGCCGAACCCTAGCGACTGGGGCCAACGTCCTGACTTTC

D: TRBD2
J: TRBJ2-1
V: TRBV28
size: .
CDR3: CASSQGLAGAKYNEQFF
DNA: TGTGCCAGCAGCCAAGGACTAGCGGGAGCAAAGTACAATGAGCAGTTCTTC

D: .
J: TRBJ1-4
V: TRBV7-2
size: .
CDR3: CASSLKRGLREKLFF
DNA: TGTGCCAGCAGCTTAAAACGGGGATTGCGGGAAAAACTGTTTTTT

D: .
J: TRBJ2-7
V: TRBV5-1
size: .
CDR3: CASSLVRSYEQYF
DNA: TGCGCCAGCAGCTTGGTCAGGTCCTACGAGCAGTACTTC

D: .
J: TRBJ1-5
V: TRBV4-3
size: once
CDR3: CASSQAADQPQHF
DNA: TGCGCCAGCAGCCAAGCGGCGGATCAGCCCCAGCATTTT

D: TRBD1
J: TRBJ1-2
V: TRBV19
size: .
CDR3: CASSARQGTNYGYTF
DNA: TGTGCCAGTAGTGCTCGACAGGGGACCAACTATGGCTACACCTTC

D: TRBD1
J: TRBJ2-7
V: TRBV10-3
size: .
CDR3: CAISGPGQGAYEQYF
DNA: TGTGCCATCAGTGGGCCGGGACAGGGGGCGTACGAGCAGTACTTC

D: .
J: TRBJ2-6
V: TRBV19
size: .
CDR3: CASSQKSQSRANVLTF
DNA: TGTGCCAGTAGTCAGAAATCACAAAGTCGGGCCAACGTCCTGACTTTC

D: TRBD2
J: TRBJ2-7
V: TRBV5-4
size: .
CDR3: CASSSAGVAGYEQYF
DNA: TGTGCCAGCAGCTCCGCGGGAGTAGCAGGCTACGAGCAGTACTTC

D: .
J: TRBJ2-7
V: TRBV10-1
size: .
CDR3: CASSESSHLFSYEQYF
DNA: TGCGCCAGCAGTGAAAGCTCCCATTTGTTCTCCTACGAGCAGTACTTC

D: TRBD2
J: TRBJ2-2
V: TRBV7-3
size: once
CDR3: CASSATQGGTGELFF
DNA: TGTGCCAGCAGCGCGACGCAGGGAGGGACCGGGGAGCTGTTTTTT

D: .
J: TRBJ1-4
V: TRBV19
size: .
CDR3: CASSTGTGFGELFF
DNA: TGTGCCAGTAGTACCGGGACCGGATTCGGGGAACTGTTTTTT

D: TRBD2
J: TRBJ2-1
V: TRBV5-1
size: .
CDR3: CASSTSVTGSYNEQFF
DNA: TGCGCCAGCAGCACTAGCGTTACGGGGTCCTACAATGAGCAGTTCTTC

D: .
J: TRBJ1-1
V: TRBV7-2
size: .
CDR3: CAGSLVVQFNTEAFF
DNA: TGTGCCGGCAGCTTAGTTGTACAGTTTAACACTGAAGCTTTCTTT

D: .
J: TRBJ1-5
V: TRBV27
size: few
CDR3: CASSPFSTHQIKSGGPQHF
DNA: TGTGCCAGCAGCCCCTTTTCCACCCATCAGATTAAGAGCGGGGGGCCCCAGCATTTT